The rows below give T cell receptor beta chains drawn from one sample of a study of T cells in Graves' hyperthyroidism and ophthalmopathy. TCRdb itself ran the multiplex PCR reads through MiXCR, one entry per CDR3 protein. The sample lists 300,000 to 450,000 distinct CDR3 sequences, around 16% occurring once. Sequencing was done on a sample of blood. The receptor set was obtained from a woman in her late teens or twenties with Graves' hyperthyroidism that later progressed to Graves' ophthalmopathy. Each CDR3 is given with its conserved first and last residue. D genes are given only for firm matches. A row's size may be missing; if present it is once, few, many or a size class.

D gene,clone size,J gene,V gene,CDR3 protein,CDR3 DNA
TRBD2,few,TRBJ2-3,TRBV6-4,CASSDEAGADTQYF,TGTGCCAGCAGTGACGAAGCGGGAGCAGATACGCAGTATTTT
TRBD1,many,TRBJ1-1,TRBV12-3/TRBV12-4,CASRDRGLMNTEAFF,TGTGCCAGCAGGGACAGGGGACTTATGAACACTGAAGCTTTCTTT
TRBD1,many,TRBJ2-7,TRBV18,CASSPPGQDEQYF,TGTGCCAGCTCACCACCCGGACAGGACGAGCAGTACTTC
.,.,TRBJ2-1,TRBV29-1,CSAARYYNEQFF,TGCAGCGCCGCTCGGTACTACAATGAGCAGTTCTTC
.,many,TRBJ1-1,TRBV18,CASSPGTTDSTEAFF,TGTGCCAGCTCACCAGGGACAACAGACAGCACTGAAGCTTTCTTT
.,.,TRBJ2-1,TRBV18,CASSPGTGPTEQFF,TGTGCCAGCTCACCCGGGACCGGGCCCACTGAGCAGTTCTTC
.,.,TRBJ1-5,TRBV27,CASSLLGQGGNQPQHF,TGTGCCAGCAGTTTATTGGGTCAGGGTGGCAATCAGCCCCAGCATTTT
.,.,TRBJ1-1,TRBV6-2/TRBV6-3,CASSWDQGEAFF,TGTGCCAGCAGTTGGGACCAGGGGGAAGCTTTCTTT
TRBD2,.,TRBJ2-1,TRBV19,CASSIKSGREQFF,TGTGCCAGTAGTATCAAAAGCGGGAGGGAGCAGTTCTTC
.,many,TRBJ1-5,TRBV2,CASSPDRNSNQPQHF,TGTGCCAGCAGCCCCGACAGGAATAGCAATCAGCCCCAGCATTTT